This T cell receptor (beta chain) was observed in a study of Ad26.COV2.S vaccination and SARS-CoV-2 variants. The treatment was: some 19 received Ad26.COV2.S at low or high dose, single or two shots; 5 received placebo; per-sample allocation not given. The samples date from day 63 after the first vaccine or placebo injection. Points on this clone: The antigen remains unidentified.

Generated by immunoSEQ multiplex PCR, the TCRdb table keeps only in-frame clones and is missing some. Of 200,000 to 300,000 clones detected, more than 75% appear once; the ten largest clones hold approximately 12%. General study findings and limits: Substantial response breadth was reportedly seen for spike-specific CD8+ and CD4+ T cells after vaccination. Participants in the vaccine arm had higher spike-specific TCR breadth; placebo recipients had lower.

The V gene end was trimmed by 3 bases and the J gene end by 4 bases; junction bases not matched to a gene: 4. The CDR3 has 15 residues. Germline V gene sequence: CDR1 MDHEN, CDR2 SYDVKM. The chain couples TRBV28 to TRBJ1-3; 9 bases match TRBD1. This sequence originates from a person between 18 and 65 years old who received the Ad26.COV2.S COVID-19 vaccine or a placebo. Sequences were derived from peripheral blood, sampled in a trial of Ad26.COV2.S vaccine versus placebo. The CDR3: CASSLGQGKGNTIYF. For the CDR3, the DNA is TGTGCCAGCAGTTTGGGACAGGGTAAGGGAAACACCATATATTTT.